This T cell receptor beta chain was profiled in a study of shared clonotypes between healthy human individuals. Overall study results and limits: With four donors compared, 4% to 5.5% of naive CD4 clonotypes were shared.

V lost 2 bases and J lost 7, with 14 bases in between. The CDR3 is 14 amino acids. Per germline, CDR1 MNHNS and CDR2 SASEGT. Sequencing was performed with immunoSEQ multiplex PCR; in TCRdb, only in-frame clones are kept and a portion is missing. The sample shows about 1 million clones, approximately 70% of them seen only once. A word on this clone: Its cognate antigen is unknown.

This chain joins TRBV6-1 and TRBJ1-1; D perhaps matches TRBD1 (5 bases). Sequenced input: memory CD4+ T cells sorted from blood. Specified subset: CD45RA-negative fraction. This clonotype was sampled from a man aged 18 to 29 in good health. The CDR3: CASSESAGSIEAFF. DNA for the CDR3: TGTGCCAGCAGTGAAAGTGCAGGGTCGATTGAAGCTTTCTTT.